Shown below are 27 T cell receptor beta chains from a single sample sequenced in a study of blood T cell repertoires in COVID-19. Data came from immunoSEQ multiplex PCR; TCRdb stores just in-frame clones and leaves some out. The sample carries roughly 160,000 clones, over 75% recorded once. Sequences were obtained from PBMCs or T cells enriched from blood (not recorded which). Source of these receptors: a man aged 45-65 years who had recovered from COVID-19.

This sequence joins TRBV4-2 and TRBJ2-7; weak D call: TRBD2 (5 bases). The V and J ends lost 3 bases and 3 bases respectively, with 9 bases between them. This CDR3 is 13 amino acids long. Looked up from germline, CDR1 is LGHNA and CDR2 is YNFKEQ. CDR3 protein: CASSQDLYYEQYF. The CDR3 bases are TGTGCCAGCAGCCAGGACTTGTACTACGAGCAGTACTTC.

This clone was picked up many times. The chain is built from TRBV6-5 and TRBJ1-2; 9 bases match TRBD1. This CDR3 is built from 14 residues. V lost 5 bases and J lost 6; bases outside the gene matches: 7. In germline, CDR1 is MNHEY, CDR2 SVGAGI. The CDR3 sequence: CASSTSRTGDGYTF. In DNA form, the CDR3 reads TGTGCCAGCAGTACGAGCCGGACAGGGGATGGCTACACCTTC.

This chain uses TRBV19 with TRBJ2-3, with 7 bases lining up with TRBD2. The germline gives CDR1 LNHDA, CDR2 SQIVND (reference sequence). With 4 bases clipped from V and 1 base from J, the junction kept 8 bases outside the gene matches. The CDR3 spans 16 residues. DNA for the CDR3: TGTGCCAGTAGTACCTTCAGCGGGATGGGCACAGATACGCAGTATTTT. It codes for CASSTFSGMGTDTQYF.

The chain recombines TRBV28 with TRBJ2-7; D perhaps matches TRBD1 (5 bases). The length of the CDR3 is 17 residues. Germline lookup yields CDR1 MDHEN and CDR2 SYDVKM. V dropped 6 bases and J dropped 3 bases, with 24 bases sitting between them. The DNA for the CDR3 is TGTGCCAGCAGCCCTCGGTCTTGGGGCGCACTCTTCTACGAGCAGTACTTC. It yields the protein CASSPRSWGALFYEQYF.

This rearrangement joins TRBV4-1 to TRBJ2-3; TRBD1 agrees at 9 bases. Germline V CDR1 and CDR2: MGHRA, YSYEKL. The trim removed 4 bases at V and 7 bases at J, leaving 6 bases unmatched. The CDR3 spans 14 residues. The CDR3 region has the DNA TGCGCCAGCAGCCCAGGGGACAGGGTACATACGCAGTATTTT. This codes for CASSPGDRVHTQYF.

The rearrangement uses TRBV7-8 and TRBJ1-1; D is unclear. V dropped 4 bases and J dropped 4 bases, with 10 bases sitting between them. The length of the CDR3 is 13 residues. Germline-derived CDR1 and CDR2 are SGHVS and FQNEAQ. CDR3 loop: CASSSKSGTEAFF. CDR3 sequence (DNA): TGTGCCAGCAGCTCTAAGAGCGGCACTGAAGCTTTCTTT. The whole variable domain, filled in from reference TRBV7-8 and TRBJ1-1, reads GAGVSQSPRYKVAKRGQDVALRCDPISGHVSLFWYQQALGQGPEFLTYFQNEAQLDKSGLPSDRFFAERPEGSVSTLKIQRTQQEDSAVYLCASSSKSGTEAFFGQGTRLTVV.

The CDR3 is CASSLTGSGNTIYF. DNA for the CDR3: TGCGCCAGCAGCTTGACAGGGTCAGGAAACACCATATATTTT. The V and J genes are TRBV5-1 and TRBJ1-3; possibly TRBD1 for D (6 bases). This CDR3 has 14 amino acids. Germline V gene sequence: CDR1 SGHRS, CDR2 YFSETQ. V lost 1 base to trimming and J lost 4 bases, with 9 bases between them.

The V call is TRBV28, the J call TRBJ1-4; D is unresolved. The CDR3 is 12 residues long. Looked up from germline, CDR1 is MDHEN and CDR2 is SYDVKM. V was pared by 1 base and J by 8 bases, with 5 bases between. CDR3 residues: CASSLLQEKLFF. For the CDR3, the DNA is TGTGCCAGCAGTTTATTACAGGAAAAACTGTTTTTT.

V gene TRBV6-5 combines with J gene TRBJ1-2; TRBD1 agrees at 9 bases. Trimming at V came to 4 bases and at J to 4 bases, leaving 10 bases not matched to a gene. The CDR3 contains 16 residues. Germline V gene sequence: CDR1 MNHEY, CDR2 SVGAGI. In DNA, the CDR3 is TGTGCCAGCAGTTCCTTACAGGGGGCTCTTGGCTATGGCTACACCTTC. Translating it yields CASSSLQGALGYGYTF.

This clone was seen only once. The chain links TRBV10-3 to TRBJ2-1; no definite D call. Germline-derived CDR1 and CDR2 are ENHRY and SYGVKD. CDR3 size: 11 residues. The V gene lost 5 bases and the J gene lost 6 bases, with 5 bases spanning the gap. CDR3 amino acids: CAISMRNEQFF. The CDR3 DNA sequence: TGTGCCATCAGTATGCGCAATGAGCAGTTCTTC.

The chain joins TRBV19 to TRBJ1-3, with D maybe TRBD1 (5 bases). The CDR3 runs 15 residues. Germline CDR1 is LNHDA and CDR2 is SQIVND (reference sequence). The V and J ends lost 5 bases and 2 bases respectively, with 13 bases between them. The CDR3: CASSSRVSAGNTIYF. The DNA of the CDR3 is TGTGCCAGTAGTTCCAGGGTCTCGGCTGGAAACACCATATATTTT. The full variable domain, completed using reference TRBV19 and TRBJ1-3, is DGGITQSPKYLFRKEGQNVTLSCEQNLNHDAMYWYRQDPGQGLRLIYYSQIVNDFQKGDIAEGYSVSREKKESFPLTVTSAQKNPTAFYLCASSSRVSAGNTIYFGEGSWLTVV.

The chain carries TRBV6-5 and TRBJ1-1; D not certain. The CDR3 sequence is 13 residues long. Germline CDR1 MNHEY, CDR2 SVGAGI. V was cut by 9 bases and J by 1 base, with 12 bases left in between. The CDR3 is CASAGGRNTEAFF. As DNA, the CDR3 is TGTGCCAGTGCAGGAGGTCGGAACACTGAAGCTTTCTTT.

The chain has TRBV9 and TRBJ1-1; D is unclear. This CDR3 is built from 15 residues. Trimming removed 2 bases at V and 3 bases at J, with 14 bases between. Germline V gives CDR1 SGDLS, CDR2 YYNGEE. The CDR3 region is CASSVGWQTDTEAFF. CDR3 nucleotides: TGTGCCAGCAGCGTTGGTTGGCAAACCGACACTGAAGCTTTCTTT.

This rearrangement joins TRBV10-3 to TRBJ2-3, with 7 bases identical to TRBD1. CDR3 length equals 18 residues. Looked up from germline, CDR1 is ENHRY and CDR2 is SYGVKD. Trimming removed 11 bases from V and 2 bases from J; junction bases left unmatched: 22. The CDR3 DNA is TGTGCCTCCAAGTCCCGACAGGGCCCAGTCCTCCCCACAGATACGCAGTATTTT. Translated: CASKSRQGPVLPTDTQYF.

This chain links TRBV19 with TRBJ1-1; 8 bases align to TRBD1. CDR1 LNHDA and CDR2 SQIVND come from the germline V gene (reference sequence). The ends lost 5 bases at V and 1 base at J; junction bases unmatched: 3. The CDR3 has 14 residues. CDR3 loop: CASSVTGGNTEAFF. The CDR3 DNA is TGTGCCAGTAGTGTAACAGGGGGGAACACTGAAGCTTTCTTT.

This clone was detected only a few times. The chain employs TRBV5-1 and TRBJ2-1; TRBD2 aligns across 10 bases. The CDR3 totals 14 residues. Germline loops: CDR1 SGHRS, CDR2 YFSETQ. The V segment lost 4 bases and the J segment 6 bases; nucleotides outside the gene matches: 4. The CDR3 DNA sequence: TGCGCCAGCAGCGCTACTAGCGGGATCAATGAGCAGTTCTTC. It is translated as CASSATSGINEQFF.

Here the CDR3 DNA reads TGTGCCAGTAGTAGGACAGGGGTTAATGAAAAACTGTTTTTT. It is translated as CASSRTGVNEKLFF. V is TRBV19 and J is TRBJ1-4; TRBD1 matches 9 bases. Germline loops: CDR1 LNHDA, CDR2 SQIVND (reference sequence). The CDR3 consists of 14 residues. The V segment lost 4 bases and the J segment 4 bases; nucleotides outside the gene matches: 1.

V gene TRBV9 combines with J gene TRBJ1-2, with TRBD1 matching 7 bases. V dropped 0 bases and J dropped 1; count of bases not matched to a gene: 9. The length of the CDR3 is 17 residues. Germline CDR1 and CDR2: SGDLS and YYNGEE. DNA for the CDR3: TGTGCCAGCAGCGTAGGGCAGGGGGGCCTCTATAACTATGGCTACACCTTC. Translation gives CASSVGQGGLYNYGYTF.

The V gene is TRBV2, the J gene TRBJ1-4; D remains unclear. The CDR3 runs 10 residues. V was pared by 10 bases and J by 8 bases, with 8 bases between. The germline V gene encodes CDR1 SNHLY and CDR2 FYNNEI. For the CDR3, the DNA is TGTGCCACCCGCAGGGAAAAACTGTTTTTT. Encoded protein: CATRREKLFF.

The chain carries TRBV3-1 (or the pseudogene TRBV3-2) and TRBJ2-1, with a weak D call TRBD2 (5 bases). Germline V lookup: CDR1 LGHDT, CDR2 YNNKEL (reference sequence). V was clipped by 3 bases and J by 7 bases, with 7 bases between them. The CDR3 covers 12 residues. The CDR3 bases are TGTGCCAGCAGCCAGACTAAAAATGAGCAGTTCTTC. The encoded protein is CASSQTKNEQFF.

The chain employs TRBV30 and TRBJ1-2, with a weak D call TRBD1 (5 bases). The V end lost 0 bases, the J end lost 7 bases, and 12 bases lay between the germline ends. The length of the CDR3 is 13 residues. Germline loops: CDR1 GTSNPN, CDR2 SVGIG (reference sequence). The CDR3 loop reads CAWSVRGGGGYTF. As DNA, the CDR3 is TGTGCCTGGAGTGTACGCGGGGGTGGTGGCTACACCTTC.

The genes are TRBV5-1 and TRBJ1-1, with a tentative D call TRBD1 (6 bases). The V and J ends lost 3 bases and 1 base respectively, with 19 bases between them. This CDR3 spans 17 amino acids. Germline V gene sequence: CDR1 SGHRS, CDR2 YFSETQ. The CDR3 loop is CASSYLGGRIANTEAFF. For the CDR3, the DNA is TGCGCCAGCAGCTACCTCGGGGGGCGCATCGCGAACACTGAAGCTTTCTTT.

The chain has TRBV3-1 (or the pseudogene TRBV3-2) and TRBJ2-3, with 13 bases matching TRBD2. Germline CDR1 reads LGHDT; CDR2 reads YNNKEL (reference sequence). The V and J ends lost 5 bases and 6 bases, in that order; junction bases with no gene match: 8. The CDR3 totals 16 residues. CDR3 loop: CASSSRTSGGSDTQYF. CDR3 nucleotides: TGTGCCAGCAGCTCCCGGACTAGCGGGGGTTCGGATACGCAGTATTTT.

The rearrangement links TRBV6-5 to TRBJ1-6; 7 positions agree with TRBD1. V lost 5 bases and J lost 5; bases outside the gene matches: 6. CDR1 is MNHEY and CDR2 is SVGAGI in the germline V gene. This CDR3 is built from 15 residues. CDR3: CASSPTGTDNSPLHF. CDR3 bases: TGTGCCAGCAGTCCGACCGGGACAGATAATTCACCCCTCCACTTT.

The chain joins TRBV4-1 to TRBJ1-2; D may be TRBD1 (5 bases). The V end lost 0 bases, the J end lost 9 bases, and 20 bases lay between the germline ends. The V gene's germline CDR1 is MGHRA and CDR2 YSYEKL. This CDR3 region has 16 residues. CDR3 region: CASSQDPDWGRERYTF. In DNA, the CDR3 is TGCGCCAGCAGCCAAGATCCTGACTGGGGCAGGGAACGCTACACCTTC.

CDR3 residues: CASSLASGTGGTEAFF. CDR3 bases: TGTGCCAGCAGCTTAGCCTCCGGGACAGGAGGCACTGAAGCTTTCTTT. V is TRBV7-8 and J is TRBJ1-1, with 8 nucleotides matching TRBD1. The V and J ends lost 0 bases and 4 bases, in that order; junction bases with no gene match: 7. This CDR3 is 16 amino acids long. CDR1 SGHVS and CDR2 FQNEAQ come from the germline V gene.

This clone appeared a single time. This chain links TRBV7-8 with TRBJ2-7; tentative D call: TRBD1 (6 bases). V was pared by 1 base and J by 1 base, with 8 bases between. Per germline, CDR1 SGHVS and CDR2 FQNEAQ. The CDR3 has 14 amino acids. The CDR3 loop reads CASSLGTASYEQYF. In DNA form, the CDR3 reads TGTGCCAGCAGCTTAGGGACAGCGTCCTACGAGCAGTACTTC.